This T cell receptor (beta chain) is drawn from a study of blood T cell repertoires in COVID-19. On the study more broadly: Sites across the United States, Italy and Spain contributed samples from acute and convalescent COVID-19. The cDNA or gDNA used as material had been derived from T cells, B-cell-depleted T cells, or PBMCs.

CDR3 size: 13 residues. V lost 5 bases, J lost 5 bases, and 10 bases lay in between. CDR1 and CDR2 from the germline V gene are SGHTA and FQGNSA. Authors' methods: Quantification of nucleated cells was approximated via reference gene primer amplification. Clones were sequenced by immunoSEQ multiplex PCR, and TCRdb holds only the in-frame ones, with some missing. That table supplies the V and J calls and clone size; D and trimming were determined from the DNA. The table has around 50,000 clones, around 86% seen once. The sequenced sample was peripheral blood. The sequence was collected from a man over 45 with active COVID-19. The genes are TRBV7-2 and TRBJ2-1; a weak D match, TRBD2 (5 bases). The CDR3, as DNA: TGTGCCAGCAGCCCCGGGATCAACAATGAGCAGTTCTTC. Its translation is CASSPGINNEQFF.